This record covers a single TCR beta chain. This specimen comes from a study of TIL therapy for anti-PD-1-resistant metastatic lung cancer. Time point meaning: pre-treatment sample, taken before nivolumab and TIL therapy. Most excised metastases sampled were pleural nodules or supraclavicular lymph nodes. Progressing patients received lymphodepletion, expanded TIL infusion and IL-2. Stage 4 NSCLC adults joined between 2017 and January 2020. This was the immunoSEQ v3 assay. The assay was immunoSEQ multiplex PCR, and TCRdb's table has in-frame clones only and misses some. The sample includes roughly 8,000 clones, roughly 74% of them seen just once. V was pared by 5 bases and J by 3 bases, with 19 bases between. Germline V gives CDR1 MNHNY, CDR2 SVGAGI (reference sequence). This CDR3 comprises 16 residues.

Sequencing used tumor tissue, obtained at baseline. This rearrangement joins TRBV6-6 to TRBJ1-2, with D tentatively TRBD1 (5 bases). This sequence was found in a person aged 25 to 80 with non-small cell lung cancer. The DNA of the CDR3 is TGTGCCAGCAGTCCGGGACTTAATCCCCACTACTATGGCTACACCTTC. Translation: CASSPGLNPHYYGYTF.